These T cell receptor beta chains were read from a single sample in a study of blood T cell repertoires in COVID-19. The method was immunoSEQ multiplex PCR; TCRdb's version includes in-frame clones alone and lacks a portion of them. The top ten clones hold about 8.6% of a sample with 270,000 or so clones, approximately 86% of them seen once. Sequenced material: peripheral blood. The receptors derive from a man between 40 and 49 years old with active or convalescent COVID-19. Each CDR3 is given with its conserved first and last residue. A D gene is named only where the DNA matches it firmly. Clone size appears in some rows only: once, few, many, or a class for an expanded clone.

>TRBD1|TRBV9|TRBJ2-3|NA
TGTGCCAGCAGCGTTATGGGACAGGGAACAGATACGCAGTATTTT
CASSVMGQGTDTQYF
>NA|TRBV10-3|TRBJ2-7|NA
TGTGCCGTAGGCAGGGTCGCGGACGAGCAGTACTTC
CAVGRVADEQYF
>NA|TRBV14|TRBJ2-3|few
TGTGCCAGCAGCCAACAGGCAGATACGCAGTATTTT
CASSQQADTQYF
>TRBD1|TRBV10-1|TRBJ1-6|NA
TGCGCCAGCAGCGCGGGACAGAGTAATTCACCCCTCCACTTT
CASSAGQSNSPLHF
>NA|TRBV2|TRBJ1-5|NA
TGTGCCAGCAGTGAAAGGTTCGTTGGGGCAGGGGAGAGGGATCAGCCCCAGCATTTT
CASSERFVGAGERDQPQHF
>NA|TRBV18|TRBJ2-7|NA
TGTGCCAGCTCACTAGATCATTACGAGCAGTACTTC
CASSLDHYEQYF
>NA|TRBV7-8|TRBJ1-6|NA
TGTGCCAGCAGCACCCGGGGTTTTAATTCACCCCTCCACTTT
CASSTRGFNSPLHF
>NA|TRBV5-1|TRBJ2-7|NA
TGCGCCAGCAGCTTGGAGGGCGGACAGTACGAGCAGTACTTC
CASSLEGGQYEQYF
>NA|TRBV19|TRBJ1-5|NA
TGTGCCAGTATAGGGGAGGCGGGAAGCAATCAGCCCCAGCATTTT
CASIGEAGSNQPQHF
>NA|TRBV9|TRBJ2-5|NA
TGTGCCAGCAGCGTAGGGACGACAGATGCAGGGGAGACCCAGTACTTC
CASSVGTTDAGETQYF
>NA|TRBV5-1|TRBJ2-1|once
TGCGCCAGCAGCTTGGGTCGGGGGAATGAGCAGTTCTTC
CASSLGRGNEQFF
>TRBD1|TRBV6-1|TRBJ1-2|few
TGTGCCAGCAGTGAAATAGGGTCAGGGGGCGGCAGCGGCTACACCTTC
CASSEIGSGGGSGYTF
>NA|TRBV6-5|TRBJ1-2|few
TGTGCCAGCAGCCGGGGTCAACCGGCGCCTGGCTACACCTTC
CASSRGQPAPGYTF
>TRBD2|TRBV14|TRBJ2-2|NA
TGTGCCAGCAGCCAAACTAGCGGGGGGGCCTCCGGGGAGCTGTTTTTT
CASSQTSGGASGELFF